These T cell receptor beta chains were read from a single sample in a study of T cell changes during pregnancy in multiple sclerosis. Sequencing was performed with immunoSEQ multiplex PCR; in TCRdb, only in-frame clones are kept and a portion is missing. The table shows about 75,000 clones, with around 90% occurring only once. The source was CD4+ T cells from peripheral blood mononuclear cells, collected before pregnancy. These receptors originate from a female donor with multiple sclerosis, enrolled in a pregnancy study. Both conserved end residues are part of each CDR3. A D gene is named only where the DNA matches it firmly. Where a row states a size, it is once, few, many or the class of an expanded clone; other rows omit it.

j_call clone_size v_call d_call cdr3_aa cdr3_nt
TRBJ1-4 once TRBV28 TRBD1 CASRDRGQTNEKLFF TGTGCCAGCAGGGACAGGGGGCAAACTAATGAAAAACTGTTTTTT
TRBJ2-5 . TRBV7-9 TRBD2 CASSLRLAGEETQYF TGTGCCAGCAGCTTGCGACTAGCGGGGGAAGAGACCCAGTACTTC
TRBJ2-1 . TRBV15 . CATSRGGTGWDEQFF TGTGCCACCAGCAGAGGGGGAACAGGTTGGGATGAGCAGTTCTTC
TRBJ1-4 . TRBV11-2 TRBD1 CASSRSWTGQAKEKLFF TGTGCCAGCAGTCGAAGTTGGACAGGCCAGGCCAAGGAAAAACTGTTTTTT
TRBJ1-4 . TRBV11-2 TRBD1 CASSTSRDRIEKLFF TGTGCCAGCAGCACGAGTCGGGACAGGATTGAAAAACTGTTTTTT
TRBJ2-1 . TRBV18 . CASSPLAGPPFNEQFF TGTGCCAGCTCACCACTTGCGGGGCCACCCTTCAATGAGCAGTTCTTC
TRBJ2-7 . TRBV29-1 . CSATGPSYEQYF TGCAGCGCTACCGGTCCCTCCTACGAGCAGTACTTC
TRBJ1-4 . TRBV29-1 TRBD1 CSVDLGQGARKLFF TGCAGCGTTGATTTGGGACAGGGGGCACGAAAACTGTTTTTT
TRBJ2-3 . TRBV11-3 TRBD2 CASSRLAGTDTQYF TGTGCCAGCAGTCGACTAGCGGGCACAGATACGCAGTATTTT
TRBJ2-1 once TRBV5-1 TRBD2 CASNWGGSSYNEQFF TGCGCCAGCAACTGGGGGGGTAGCTCCTACAATGAGCAGTTCTTC
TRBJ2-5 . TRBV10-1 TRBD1 CASRTKDRGLETQYF TGCGCCAGCAGAACAAAAGACAGGGGCTTGGAGACCCAGTACTTC
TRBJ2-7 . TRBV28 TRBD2 CASSPLPRAGGYEQYF TGTGCCAGCAGTCCACTCCCTCGAGCGGGAGGCTACGAGCAGTACTTC
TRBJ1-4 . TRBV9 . CASSVATGGGGLGEKLFF TGTGCCAGCAGCGTAGCTACGGGTGGTGGAGGGTTAGGTGAAAAACTGTTTTTT
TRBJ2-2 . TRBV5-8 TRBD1 CASSLGGTGGSGELFF TGTGCCAGCAGCTTGGGCGGGACAGGAGGTTCCGGGGAGCTGTTTTTT
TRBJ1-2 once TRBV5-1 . CASSFSETGGYTF TGCGCCAGCAGCTTTTCGGAGACAGGAGGCTACACCTTC
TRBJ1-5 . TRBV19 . CASSAFSGDYQPQHF TGTGCCAGTAGTGCCTTCTCGGGGGACTATCAGCCCCAGCATTTT
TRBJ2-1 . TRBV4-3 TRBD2 CASSQVAGIYNEQFF TGCGCCAGCAGCCAAGTAGCGGGCATCTACAATGAGCAGTTCTTC
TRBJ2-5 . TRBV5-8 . CASRLTGYQETQYF TGTGCCAGCAGACTCACAGGGTACCAAGAGACCCAGTACTTC
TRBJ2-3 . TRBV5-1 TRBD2 CASSLSGMMGLAGRTDTQYF TGCGCCAGCAGCTTGTCCGGGATGATGGGACTAGCGGGACGCACAGATACGCAGTATTTT
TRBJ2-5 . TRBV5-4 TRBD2 CASSLAGSGGAQTQYF TGTGCCAGCAGCTTGGCCGGTAGCGGGGGGGCCCAGACCCAGTACTTC
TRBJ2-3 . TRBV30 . CAWKLWRAGADTQYF TGTGCCTGGAAACTATGGCGGGCAGGGGCAGATACGCAGTATTTT
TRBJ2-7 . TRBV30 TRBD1 CAWSRGPAYEQYF TGTGCCTGGAGTAGGGGGCCAGCCTACGAGCAGTACTTC
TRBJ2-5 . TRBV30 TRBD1 CAWRGQARGETQYF TGTGCCTGGAGGGGACAGGCCCGTGGGGAGACCCAGTACTTC
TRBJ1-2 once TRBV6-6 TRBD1 CASSPGDRRNYGYTF TGTGCCAGCAGCCCCGGGGACAGGCGTAACTATGGCTACACCTTC
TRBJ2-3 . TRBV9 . CASSSGGTDTQYF TGTGCCAGCAGCTCTGGAGGCACAGATACGCAGTATTTT
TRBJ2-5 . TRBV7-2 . CASSLDRMETQYF TGTGCCAGCAGCTTAGATAGGATGGAGACCCAGTACTTC
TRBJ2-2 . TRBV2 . CASSVGLTNTGELFF TGTGCCAGCAGTGTTGGCTTAACAAACACCGGGGAGCTGTTTTTT
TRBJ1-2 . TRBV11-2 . CASSLERAGRGYTF TGTGCCAGCAGCTTAGAACGAGCAGGAAGGGGCTACACCTTC
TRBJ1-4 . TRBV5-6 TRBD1 CASSPGQVREKLFF TGTGCCAGCAGCCCGGGACAGGTTAGGGAAAAACTGTTTTTT
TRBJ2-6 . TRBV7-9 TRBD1 CASSSGTGPSGANVLTF TGTGCCAGCAGCTCCGGGACAGGGCCCTCTGGGGCCAACGTCCTGACTTTC
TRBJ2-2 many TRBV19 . CASSTHRAGELFF TGTGCCAGTAGCACACATCGGGCCGGGGAGCTGTTTTTT
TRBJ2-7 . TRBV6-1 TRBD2 CASRNSGGSYEQYF TGTGCCAGCAGAAATAGCGGGGGGTCCTACGAGCAGTACTTC
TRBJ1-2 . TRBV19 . CASTRPSRAGLYGYTF TGTGCCAGTACCCGCCCCAGTCGAGCAGGTCTCTATGGCTACACCTTC
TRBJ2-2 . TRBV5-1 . CASSLGGKNTGELFF TGCGCCAGCAGCTTGGGCGGGAAGAACACCGGGGAGCTGTTTTTT
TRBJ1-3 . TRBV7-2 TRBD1 CASSSQGGGNTIYF TGTGCCAGCAGCTCACAGGGGGGAGGAAACACCATATATTTT
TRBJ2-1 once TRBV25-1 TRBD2 CASVKSGGANEQFF TGTGCCAGCGTAAAGAGCGGGGGGGCGAATGAGCAGTTCTTC
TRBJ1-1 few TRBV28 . CASSSTGSEAFF TGTGCCAGCAGTTCAACAGGGTCGGAAGCTTTCTTT
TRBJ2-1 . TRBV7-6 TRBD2 CASRPLAGGPRYNEQFF TGTGCCAGCAGACCACTAGCGGGGGGGCCCCGCTACAATGAGCAGTTCTTC
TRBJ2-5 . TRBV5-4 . CASSFGQGLQETQYF TGTGCCAGCAGCTTCGGACAGGGACTACAAGAGACCCAGTACTTC
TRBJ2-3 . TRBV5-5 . CASSHDGLSTDTQYF TGTGCCAGCAGCCATGACGGACTCTCCACAGATACGCAGTATTTT
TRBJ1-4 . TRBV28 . CASNLRSTNEKLFF TGTGCCAGCAATCTCAGATCTACTAATGAAAAACTGTTTTTT
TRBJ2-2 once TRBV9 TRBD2 CASSLGYSGRWAGELFF TGTGCCAGCAGCTTGGGTTATAGCGGGAGGTGGGCCGGGGAGCTGTTTTTT
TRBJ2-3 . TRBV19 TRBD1 CASSSQDRGSDTQYF TGTGCCAGTAGTTCCCAGGACAGGGGCTCAGATACGCAGTATTTT
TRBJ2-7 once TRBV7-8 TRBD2 CASSFDRTGGSYEQYF TGTGCCAGCAGCTTTGATAGGACCGGGGGGTCCTACGAGCAGTACTTC
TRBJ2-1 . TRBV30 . CAWSVRQDNEQFF TGTGCCTGGAGTGTACGGCAGGACAATGAGCAGTTCTTC
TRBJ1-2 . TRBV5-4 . CASSLMGRSNYGYTF TGTGCCAGCAGCTTGATGGGCAGGTCTAACTATGGCTACACCTTC
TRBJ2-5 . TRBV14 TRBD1 CASSAGGKTQYF TGTGCCAGCAGCGCAGGGGGAAAGACCCAGTACTTC